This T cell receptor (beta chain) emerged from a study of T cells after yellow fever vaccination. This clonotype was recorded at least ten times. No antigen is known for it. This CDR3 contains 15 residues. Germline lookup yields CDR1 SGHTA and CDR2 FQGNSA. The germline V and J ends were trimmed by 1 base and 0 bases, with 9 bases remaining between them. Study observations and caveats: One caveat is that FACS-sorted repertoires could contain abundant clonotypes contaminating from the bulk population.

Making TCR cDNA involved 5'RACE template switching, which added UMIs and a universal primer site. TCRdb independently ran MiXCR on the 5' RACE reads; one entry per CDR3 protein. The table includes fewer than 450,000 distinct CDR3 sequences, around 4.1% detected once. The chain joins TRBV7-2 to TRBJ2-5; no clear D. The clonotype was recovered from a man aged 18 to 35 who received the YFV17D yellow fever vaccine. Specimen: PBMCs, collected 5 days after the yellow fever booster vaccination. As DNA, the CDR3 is TGTGCCAGCAGCTTAGGGGCAGGATACCAAGAGACCCAGTACTTC. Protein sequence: CASSLGAGYQETQYF.